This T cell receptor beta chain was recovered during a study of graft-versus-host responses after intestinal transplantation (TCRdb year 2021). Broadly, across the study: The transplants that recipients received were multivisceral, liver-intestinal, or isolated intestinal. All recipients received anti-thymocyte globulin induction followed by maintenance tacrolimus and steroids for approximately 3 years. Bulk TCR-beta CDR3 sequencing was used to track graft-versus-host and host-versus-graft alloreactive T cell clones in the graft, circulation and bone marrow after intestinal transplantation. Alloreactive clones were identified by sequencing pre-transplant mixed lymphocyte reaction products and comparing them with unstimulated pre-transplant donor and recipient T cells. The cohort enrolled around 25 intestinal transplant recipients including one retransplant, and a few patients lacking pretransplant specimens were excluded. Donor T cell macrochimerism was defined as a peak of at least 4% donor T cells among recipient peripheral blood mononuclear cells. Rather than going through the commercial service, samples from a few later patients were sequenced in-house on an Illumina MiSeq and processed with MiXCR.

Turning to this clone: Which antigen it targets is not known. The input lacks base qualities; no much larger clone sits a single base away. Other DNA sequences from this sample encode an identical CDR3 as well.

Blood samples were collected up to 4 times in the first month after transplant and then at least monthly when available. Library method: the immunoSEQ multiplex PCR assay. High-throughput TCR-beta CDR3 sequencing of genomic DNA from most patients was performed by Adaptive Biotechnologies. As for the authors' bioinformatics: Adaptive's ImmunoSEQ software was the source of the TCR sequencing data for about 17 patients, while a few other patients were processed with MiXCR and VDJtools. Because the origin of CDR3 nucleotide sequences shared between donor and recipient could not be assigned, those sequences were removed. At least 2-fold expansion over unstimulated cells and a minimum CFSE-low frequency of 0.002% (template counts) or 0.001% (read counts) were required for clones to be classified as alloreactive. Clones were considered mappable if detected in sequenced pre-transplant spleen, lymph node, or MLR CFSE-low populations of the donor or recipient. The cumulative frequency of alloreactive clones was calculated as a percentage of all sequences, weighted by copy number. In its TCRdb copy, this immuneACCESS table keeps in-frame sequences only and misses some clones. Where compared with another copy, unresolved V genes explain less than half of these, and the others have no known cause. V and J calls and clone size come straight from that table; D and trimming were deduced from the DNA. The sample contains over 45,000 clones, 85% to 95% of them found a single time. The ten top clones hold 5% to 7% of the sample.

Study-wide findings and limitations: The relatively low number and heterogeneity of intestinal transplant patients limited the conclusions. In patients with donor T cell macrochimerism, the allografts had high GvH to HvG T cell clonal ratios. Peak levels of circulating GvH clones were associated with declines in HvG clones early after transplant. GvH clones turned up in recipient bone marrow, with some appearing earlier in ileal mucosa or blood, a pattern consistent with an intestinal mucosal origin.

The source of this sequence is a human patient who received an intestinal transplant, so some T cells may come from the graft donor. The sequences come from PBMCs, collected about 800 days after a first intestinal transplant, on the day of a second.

In nucleotides, the sequence is TGTGCCAGACAGGGACTACCAACGACCTACGAGCAGTACTTC. Its coded protein is CARQGLPTTYEQYF. The chain was built from TRBV10-3 and TRBJ2-7; the D gene cannot be resolved beyond TRBD1 or TRBD2, each matching 7 bases. The germline ends are 18 bases apart after V is trimmed by 10 bases and J by 2 bases. The germline V gene yields ENHRY for CDR1 and SYGVKD for CDR2. The CDR3, cysteine through phenylalanine, is 14 amino acids long. Here the CDR3 DNA is all that survives: 42 bases in frame from base 1.